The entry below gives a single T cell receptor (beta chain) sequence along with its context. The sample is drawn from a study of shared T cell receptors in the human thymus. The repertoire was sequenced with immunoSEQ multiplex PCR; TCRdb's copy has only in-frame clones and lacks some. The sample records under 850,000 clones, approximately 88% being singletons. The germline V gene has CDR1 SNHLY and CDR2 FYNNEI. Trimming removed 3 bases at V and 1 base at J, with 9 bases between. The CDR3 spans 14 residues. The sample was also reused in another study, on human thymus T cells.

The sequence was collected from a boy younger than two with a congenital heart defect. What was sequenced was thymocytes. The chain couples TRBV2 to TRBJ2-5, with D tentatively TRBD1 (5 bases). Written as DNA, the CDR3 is TGTGCCAGCAGTGAGTCAGGGATCCAAGAGACCCAGTACTTC. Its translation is CASSESGIQETQYF.